A single sample gave rise to the 10 T cell receptor beta chains below, sequenced in a study of T-cell reconstitution after alpha-beta-depleted transplantation in children. This sample's TCRbeta library carried unique molecular identifier barcodes. One entry per CDR3 protein, called by TCRdb with MiXCR from the PCR reads. The sample holds approximately 130,000 distinct CDR3 sequences, around 9.8% seen once. Sample: PBMCs, mostly from graft donor cells, taken 180 days after TCRalphabeta/CD19-depleted stem cell transplant. The source of these receptors is a girl less than two years old who had a stem cell transplant for combined immunodeficiency, so the T cells may come from the graft donor.

This clonotype was seen more than once but under ten times. The rearrangement links TRBV7-8 to TRBJ1-1; D ambiguous. The CDR3 covers 13 residues. Germline CDR1 SGHVS, CDR2 FQNEAQ. With 3 bases removed from V and 1 base from J, the gap between germline ends came to 6 bases. The CDR3: CASSFSENTEAFF. The CDR3 coding sequence is TGTGCCAGCAGCTTTTCGGAGAACACTGAAGCTTTCTTT.

This clonotype was seen ten or more times. The chain carries TRBV20-1 and TRBJ2-5, with TRBD2 as a possible D gene (7 bases). Germline V gene data show CDR1 as DFQATT and CDR2 as SNEGSKA (reference sequence). The CDR3 loop spans 14 amino acids. V dropped 0 bases and J dropped 5 bases, with 13 bases sitting between them. CDR3 sequence: CSARDSRGGETQYF. The CDR3 DNA reads as TGCAGTGCTAGAGACTCCAGGGGAGGGGAGACCCAGTACTTC.

J is TRBJ2-3 and V is TRBV5-4; no definite D call. Germline-derived CDR1 and CDR2 are SGHNT and YYREEE (reference sequence). The CDR3 is 14 residues long. Trimming left V 0 bases short and J 2 bases short, with 7 bases between. CDR3 DNA sequence: TGTGCCAGCAGCTTGGAACGGCCCACAGATACGCAGTATTTT. It specifies CASSLERPTDTQYF.

The gene calls are TRBV20-1 and TRBJ1-5; 7 bases line up with TRBD1. V was pared by 4 bases and J by 6 bases, with 6 bases of the junction left unmatched. From germline, CDR1 is DFQATT and CDR2 SNEGSKA (reference sequence). CDR3 length: 13 amino acids. The CDR3 protein is CSAITGAGQPQHF. The CDR3 nucleotides read TGCAGTGCTATCACAGGGGCGGGTCAGCCCCAGCATTTT.

This clonotype was counted between two and nine times. V gene TRBV5-1 combines with J gene TRBJ2-5; 9 bases fit TRBD2. There are 14 residues in the CDR3. Germline V gene sequence: CDR1 SGHRS, CDR2 YFSETQ. Trimming took 2 bases from V and 1 from J; bases not matched to a gene: 0. CDR3 in amino acids: CASSFSGSQETQYF. The CDR3 DNA follows: TGCGCCAGCAGCTTTAGCGGGAGCCAAGAGACCCAGTACTTC. Full variable domain (outside the CDR3, taken from reference TRBV5-1 and TRBJ2-5): KAGVTQTPRYLIKTRGQQVTLSCSPISGHRSVSWYQQTPGQGLQFLFEYFSETQRNKGNFPGRFSGRQFSNSRSEMNVSTLELGDSALYLCASSFSGSQETQYFGPGTRLLVL.

The chain's CDR3 is CASSYSDSYEQYF. The CDR3 nucleotides are TGTGCCAGCAGTTACTCGGACAGCTACGAGCAGTACTTC. V gene TRBV6-6 combines with J gene TRBJ2-7; a weak D match, TRBD1 (6 bases). This CDR3 has 13 residues. Germline CDR1 MNHNY, CDR2 SVGAGI (reference sequence). Trimming cost V 0 bases and J 3 bases, with 6 bases left between them.

This clonotype is medium-sized (0.01 to 0.1%) by share. The chain recombines TRBV4-2 with TRBJ2-4; D is uncertain. The germline V gene has CDR1 LGHNA and CDR2 YNFKEQ. The V and J ends lost 0 bases and 6 bases respectively, with 6 bases between them. The CDR3 is 13 residues long. The CDR3 region is CASSQDSRNIQYF. The CDR3 DNA reads TGTGCCAGCAGCCAAGATAGTAGAAACATTCAGTACTTC.

The sample holds a few counts of this clonotype. The chain employs TRBV24-1 and TRBJ2-3; 10 nucleotides align to TRBD1. The CDR3 loop spans 14 amino acids. Germline CDR1 is KGHDR and CDR2 is SFDVKD. V lost 4 bases to trimming and J lost 5 bases; unmatched junction nucleotides: 2. The CDR3 reads CATSDDRGQDTQYF. For the CDR3, the DNA is TGTGCCACCAGTGACGACAGGGGGCAAGATACGCAGTATTTT.

The chain has TRBV12-3 or TRBV12-4 and TRBJ1-2; no definite D call. The length of the CDR3 is 13 residues. V was pared by 4 bases and J by 8 bases, with 14 bases between. CDR3 residues: CASSSPLRPGYTF. CDR3 DNA sequence: TGTGCCAGCAGTTCTCCACTGAGGCCGGGCTACACCTTC.

The V and J genes are TRBV12-3 or TRBV12-4 and TRBJ2-3; TRBD2 aligns across 9 bases. This CDR3 is built from 16 residues. V shed 0 bases, J shed 3 bases, and the junction held 4 bases outside the gene matches. The DNA of the CDR3 is TGTGCCAGCAGTTTAGCGTTAGCGGGAGAAACAGATACGCAGTATTTT. Its translation is CASSLALAGETDTQYF.